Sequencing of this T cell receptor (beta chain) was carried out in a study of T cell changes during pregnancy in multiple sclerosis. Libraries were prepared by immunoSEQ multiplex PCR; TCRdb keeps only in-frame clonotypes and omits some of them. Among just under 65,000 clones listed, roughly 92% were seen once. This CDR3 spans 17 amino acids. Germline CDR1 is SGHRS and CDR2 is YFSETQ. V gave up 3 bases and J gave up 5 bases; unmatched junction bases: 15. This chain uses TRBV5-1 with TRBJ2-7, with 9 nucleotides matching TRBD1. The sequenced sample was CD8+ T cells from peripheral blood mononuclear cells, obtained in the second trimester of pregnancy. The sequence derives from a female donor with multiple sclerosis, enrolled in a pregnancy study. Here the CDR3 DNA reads TGCGCCAGCAGCTCTAAAATTTCCGGGACAGGGCAAAACGAGCAGTACTTC. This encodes CASSSKISGTGQNEQYF. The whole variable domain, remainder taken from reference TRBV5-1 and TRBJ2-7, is KAGVTQTPRYLIKTRGQQVTLSCSPISGHRSVSWYQQTPGQGLQFLFEYFSETQRNKGNFPGRFSGRQFSNSRSEMNVSTLELGDSALYLCASSSKISGTGQNEQYFGPGTRLTVT.